These 11 T cell receptor beta chains originate from one sample sequenced in a study of blood T cell repertoires in COVID-19. The table came from immunoSEQ multiplex PCR; TCRdb's copy has only in-frame clones and leaves some out. The data contain roughly 210,000 clones, around 84% of them seen just once; the ten biggest clones take up about 10%. Source material: peripheral blood. Receptor source: a woman older than 75 with COVID-19, enrolled during active disease.

The rearrangement joins TRBV6-5 to TRBJ2-1; TRBD2 matches at 12 bases. This CDR3 has 15 residues. The germline gives CDR1 MNHEY, CDR2 SVGAGI. Unmatched junction bases numbered 8, after V lost 6 bases and J lost 8 bases. The CDR3 region has the DNA TGTGCCAGCAGATGGCCTAGCGGGGGGGTCTATGAGCAGTTCTTC. Protein sequence: CASRWPSGGVYEQFF.

The chain is built from TRBV5-6 and TRBJ2-2; 9 bases align to TRBD1. V was clipped by 4 bases and J by 5 bases; unmatched bases: 9. This CDR3 region has 16 residues. Germline CDR1 SGHDT, CDR2 YYEEEE. The CDR3: CASSPPGTGRTGELFF. The CDR3 bases are TGTGCCAGCAGCCCCCCCGGGACAGGGAGGACCGGGGAGCTGTTTTTT.

The chain uses TRBV21-1 and TRBJ1-2. TRBV21-1 has pseudogene status. This CDR3 is 13 amino acids long. CDR3 sequence: CASSKTGVYGYTF. Written as DNA, the CDR3 is TGTGCCAGCAGCAAAACCGGGGTCTATGGCTACACCTTC.

This chain links TRBV5-4 with TRBJ2-1, with TRBD1 matching over 7 bases. Germline CDR1 and CDR2: SGHNT and YYREEE (reference sequence). The length of the CDR3 is 13 residues. Trimming removed 5 bases from V and 4 bases from J; junction bases left unmatched: 3. The CDR3 DNA follows: TGTGCCAGCAGACCGACAGGGTACAATGAGCAGTTCTTC. It codes for CASRPTGYNEQFF.

DNA for the CDR3: TGTGCCAGCTCACCACAAAACGGACAGGGGCGCACTGAAGCTTTCTTT. This encodes CASSPQNGQGRTEAFF. The chain carries TRBV18 and TRBJ1-1; TRBD1 agrees at 9 bases. Per germline, CDR1 KGHSH and CDR2 LQKENI. This CDR3 contains 16 residues. With V trimmed by 1 base and J by 4 bases, 7 bases remained unmatched.

In this sample, this clone turned up once. CDR3 amino acids: CASSLEALADTQYF. CDR3 nucleotides: TGTGCCAGCAGCTTAGAAGCCCTGGCAGATACGCAGTATTTT. This chain joins TRBV7-6 and TRBJ2-3; no clear D. CDR3 length: 14 residues. V was pared by 1 base and J by 4 bases, with 9 bases between. Per the germline V gene, CDR1 is SGHVS and CDR2 is FNYEAQ.

CDR3 DNA: TGTGCCAGCAGCCGACGGACAGGGGGAATTTCTGAAGCTTTCTTT. Its protein is CASSRRTGGISEAFF. The chain combines TRBV11-3 with TRBJ1-1; 10 bases map to TRBD1. V lost 5 bases to trimming and J lost 6 bases; unmatched junction nucleotides: 9. Germline CDR1 is SGHNT and CDR2 is YENEEA. The CDR3 is made up of 15 amino acids.

The CDR3 region is CASSPQGIDNSPLHF. The CDR3 region has the DNA TGTGCCAGCAGTCCCCAGGGGATCGATAATTCACCCCTCCACTTT. The rearrangement links TRBV2 to TRBJ1-6; maybe TRBD1 (6 bases). Germline V gene lookup returns CDR1 SNHLY and CDR2 FYNNEI. V lost 5 bases and J 5 bases, leaving 13 bases between the germline ends. CDR3 length: 15 amino acids.

The chain joins TRBV11-2 to TRBJ1-2; D is ambiguous. The V end was cut by 7 bases, the J end by 5 bases, with 14 bases between. This CDR3 has 13 amino acids. CDR1 is SGHAT, CDR2 FQNNGV, per germline. CDR3 sequence reads: CASTPRAGYGYTF. The CDR3 DNA sequence: TGTGCCAGCACCCCGAGGGCGGGGTATGGCTACACCTTC.

This clone appeared a single time. The chain uses TRBV5-5 and TRBJ1-6; perhaps TRBD1 as D (5 bases). The germline CDR1 and CDR2 sequences are SGHKS and YYEKEE (reference sequence). This CDR3 is built from 12 residues. Trimming took 0 bases from V and 14 from J, leaving 9 bases between them. CDR3 amino acids: CASSLAREALHF. In DNA form, the CDR3 reads TGTGCCAGCAGCTTGGCCAGGGAGGCCCTCCACTTT.

This clone was seen a single time. The chain carries TRBV10-3 and TRBJ1-1; D not resolved. V was pared by 10 bases and J by 2 bases, with 11 bases between. Germline assignment: CDR1 ENHRY and CDR2 SYGVKD. There are 12 residues in the CDR3. The chain's CDR3 is CATTRSNTEAFF. As DNA, the CDR3 is TGTGCCACCACGCGGAGCAACACTGAAGCTTTCTTT.